This T cell receptor beta chain was sequenced in a study of cytomegalovirus exposure and HLA in healthy donors. Whole-study results and caveats: A list of 150 or so TCR beta chains associated with cytomegalovirus was given.

This clone appeared once. Its specificity is unknown. The junction differs from germline at one of its ends, possibly a read error. The assay was immunoSEQ multiplex PCR, and TCRdb's table has in-frame clones only and misses some. The sample lists 150,000 to 200,000 clones; 80% to 85% were seen once. Germline CDR1 is SEHNR and CDR2 is FQNEAQ (reference sequence). The CDR3 is made up of 13 amino acids. The genes are TRBV7-9 and TRBJ2-1; 10 nucleotides agree with TRBD1. The receptor was derived from a woman aged 25 to 39 in good health and CMV-seronegative. The sequenced sample consisted of PBMCs. This CDR3 is CASSPQSGDRGIF. The CDR3 region has the DNA TGTGCCAGCAGCCCACAATCCGGGGACAGGGGAATCTTC.